This passage covers 12 T cell receptor beta chains from one sample sequenced in a study of T cell responses to AZD1222 COVID-19 vaccine. Profiling relied on immunoSEQ multiplex PCR, and the TCRdb table lists in-frame clones only, not all of them. Of 80,000 to 130,000 clones detected, about 89% appear once; the ten largest clones hold approximately 15%. The source was peripheral blood, collected on day 0 of AZD1222 vaccination. These receptors were obtained from an adult in good health.

This sequence joins TRBV5-1 and TRBJ1-1; 7 nucleotides line up with TRBD1. The CDR3 totals 14 residues. The V gene's germline CDR1 is SGHRS and CDR2 YFSETQ. V gave up 4 bases and J gave up 3 bases; unmatched junction bases: 6. The CDR3, as DNA: TGCGCCAGCAGCCAGGGGGTAAGACACACTGAAGCTTTCTTT. Translation: CASSQGVRHTEAFF.

This clone is a singleton in its sample. The chain couples TRBV19 to TRBJ1-5; D possibly corresponds to TRBD1 (5 bases). The CDR3 is 15 amino acids. V gave up 5 bases and J gave up 4 bases, with 15 bases separating them. The germline CDR1 and CDR2 sequences are LNHDA and SQIVND (reference sequence). As DNA, the CDR3 is TGTGCCAGTAGTCCAACCCGGGGGGGTAATCAGCCCCAGCATTTT. Its translation: CASSPTRGGNQPQHF.

The count of this clone is one. The V call is TRBV27, the J call TRBJ2-7, with 15 positions matching TRBD2. V dropped 5 bases and J dropped 4; count of bases not matched to a gene: 6. From germline, CDR1 is MNHEY and CDR2 SMNVEV (reference sequence). The CDR3 sequence is 16 residues long. The CDR3 is CASSPPGLAGGYEQYF. As DNA, the CDR3 is TGTGCCAGCAGTCCCCCCGGACTAGCGGGGGGGTACGAGCAGTACTTC.

This chain uses TRBV10-2 with TRBJ1-3; 8 bases match TRBD1. CDR3 length: 14 residues. V gave up 6 bases and J gave up 9 bases; unmatched junction bases: 10. The germline V gene encodes CDR1 WSHSY and CDR2 SAAADI. The CDR3 loop reads CASRLTGGTRTIYF. The CDR3 coding sequence is TGCGCCAGCAGGCTCACAGGGGGGACTCGCACCATATATTTT.

The table lists this clone with a few counts. This sequence joins TRBV29-1 and TRBJ2-5, with 13 nucleotides matching TRBD2. Germline trimming cut 6 bases from V and 5 bases from J; bases unmatched to any gene: 3. The germline gives CDR1 SQVTM, CDR2 ANQGSEA. The CDR3 covers 13 residues. CDR3 residues: CSVLAGGWETQYF. CDR3 nucleotide sequence: TGCAGCGTACTAGCGGGAGGGTGGGAGACCCAGTACTTC.

The rearrangement links TRBV6-6 to TRBJ2-3, with 10 bases aligning to TRBD1. Germline CDR1 reads MNHNY; CDR2 reads SVGAGI (reference sequence). V gave up 6 bases and J gave up 3 bases; unmatched junction bases: 6. The CDR3 runs 15 residues. The CDR3 reads CASSWGQGKTDTQYF. CDR3 sequence (DNA): TGTGCCAGCAGCTGGGGACAGGGGAAGACAGATACGCAGTATTTT.

The chain has TRBV6-5 and TRBJ1-1; no definite D call. Germline V CDR1 and CDR2: MNHEY, SVGAGI. Trimming removed 6 bases at V and 0 bases at J, with 11 bases between. This CDR3 has 14 amino acids. CDR3 amino acids: CASSDRPLNTEAFF. In DNA, the CDR3 is TGTGCCAGCAGCGACCGCCCACTGAACACTGAAGCTTTCTTT.

The chain links TRBV5-5 to TRBJ1-1; tentatively, D is TRBD1 (6 bases). CDR1 and CDR2 from the germline V gene are SGHKS and YYEKEE (reference sequence). V lost 4 bases to trimming and J lost 1 base, with 14 bases between them. The CDR3 is made up of 15 amino acids. CDR3 residues: CASSARRQENTEAFF. The CDR3 DNA reads as TGTGCCAGCAGCGCGCGAAGACAGGAGAACACTGAAGCTTTCTTT.

The chain has TRBV28 and TRBJ2-4, with D perhaps TRBD2 (5 bases). CDR1 is MDHEN and CDR2 is SYDVKM in the germline V gene. Trimming shortened V by 1 base and J by 1 base, and 17 bases separated the two germline ends. The CDR3 runs 18 residues. CDR3 sequence (DNA): TGTGCCAGCAGTTTATTAGGAACGGCTAGCAAGGCCAAAAACATTCAGTACTTC. Protein: CASSLLGTASKAKNIQYF.

This clone showed up just once. The V gene is TRBV5-1, the J gene TRBJ2-3, with 9 bases that match TRBD2. Trimming removed 0 bases from V and 0 bases from J; junction bases left unmatched: 8. Germline V gene sequence: CDR1 SGHRS, CDR2 YFSETQ. The CDR3 sequence is 18 residues long. This CDR3 reads CASSLEGPSGTSTDTQYF. The CDR3 nucleotides are TGCGCCAGCAGCTTGGAGGGCCCTAGCGGGACAAGCACAGATACGCAGTATTTT.

The genes are TRBV5-1 and TRBJ2-7; 9 nucleotides agree with TRBD2. V dropped 2 bases and J dropped 5; count of bases not matched to a gene: 8. The germline V gene encodes CDR1 SGHRS and CDR2 YFSETQ. This CDR3 is 15 amino acids long. The CDR3 reads CASSLSPLAGNEQYF. The CDR3 DNA reads as TGCGCCAGCAGCTTATCCCCCCTAGCGGGGAACGAGCAGTACTTC.

The rearrangement joins TRBV7-6 to TRBJ1-3; 7 bases agree with TRBD1. V shed 4 bases and J 4 bases; nucleotides not matched to a gene: 4. CDR1 is SGHVS, CDR2 FNYEAQ, per germline. The CDR3 has 14 residues. CDR3 loop: CASSSPGGGNTIYF. The CDR3 DNA reads as TGTGCCAGCAGCTCTCCAGGGGGGGGAAACACCATATATTTT. Looking up the rest from reference TRBV7-6 and TRBJ1-3 gives the full variable domain: GAGVSQSPRYKVTKRGQDVALRCDPISGHVSLYWYRQALGQGPEFLTYFNYEAQQDKSGLPNDRFSAERPEGSISTLTIQRTEQRDSAMYRCASSSPGGGNTIYFGEGSWLTVV.